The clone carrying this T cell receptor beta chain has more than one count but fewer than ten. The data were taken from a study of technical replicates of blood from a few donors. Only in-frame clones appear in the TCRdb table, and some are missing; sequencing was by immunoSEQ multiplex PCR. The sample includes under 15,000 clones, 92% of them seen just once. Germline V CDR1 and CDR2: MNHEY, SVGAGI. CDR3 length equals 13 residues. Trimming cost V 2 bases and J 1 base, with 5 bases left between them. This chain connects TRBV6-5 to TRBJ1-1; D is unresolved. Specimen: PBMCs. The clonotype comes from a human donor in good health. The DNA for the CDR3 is TGTGCCAGCAGTTACCGACAGAACACTGAAGCTTTCTTT. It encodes CASSYRQNTEAFF.